The TCR beta chain described here comes from a study of shared clonotypes between healthy human individuals. Study-wide results and caveats: On the whole, naive subsets had larger estimated richness than memory subsets had. Among donors, sharing of clonotypes was expected to be affected by sequencing depth.

This CDR3 has 17 amino acids. J gave up 0 bases and V 4 bases, and 7 bases lay outside the gene matches. Germline loops: CDR1 SGHTA, CDR2 FQGNSA. Concerning this clone: Its antigen is not identified.

Sequencing was performed with immunoSEQ multiplex PCR; in TCRdb, only in-frame clones are kept and a portion is missing. Counted here are a few million clones, over 85% occurring once; the ten biggest clones make up about 0.13%. The sequenced sample consisted of naive CD4+ T cells sorted from blood. Indicated subset: CD45RA+ positively selected. This sequence originates from a man younger than 30 in good health. The V call is TRBV7-2, the J call TRBJ2-1; 9 bases fit TRBD2. CDR3 protein: CASSSGTSRLSYNEQFF. The DNA of the CDR3 is TGTGCCAGCAGCTCCGGGACTAGCCGCCTCTCCTACAATGAGCAGTTCTTC.